The sequence of this TCR beta chain was determined in a study of blood T cell repertoires in COVID-19. Sequenced by immunoSEQ multiplex PCR; TCRdb stores in-frame clones only, minus some. The sample yields 130,000 to 150,000 clones, over 80% seen once. J lost 4 bases, V lost 4 bases, and 6 bases had no gene match. The CDR3 covers 14 residues. Germline values: CDR1 MGHRA, CDR2 YSYEKL. The source material was peripheral blood. The chain links TRBV4-1 to TRBJ1-1; 7 positions match TRBD1. The receptor was derived from a woman aged 40 to 50 with active or convalescent COVID-19. The CDR3 sequence: CASSRGQVSTEAFF. In DNA, the CDR3 is TGCGCCAGCAGCCGAGGACAGGTAAGCACTGAAGCTTTCTTT.